The present T cell receptor beta chain was sequenced within a study of T cells in Graves' hyperthyroidism and ophthalmopathy. General observations from the study: Progression to ophthalmopathy was predicted a median of 6.5 months early. Blood shared most expanded thyroid clonotypes above 0.001.

The V and J ends lost 5 bases and 9 bases, in that order; junction bases with no gene match: 17. CDR3 length: 17 amino acids. Per germline, CDR1 SNHLY and CDR2 FYNNEI. Ahead of any ophthalmopathy symptoms, the blood sample was obtained at the first diagnosis of hyperthyroidism. TCR beta CDR3 sequences were amplified from RNA transcripts. HTBI primers were employed in a first-round RT-PCR of the TCR CDR3. TCRdb itself ran the multiplex PCR reads through MiXCR, one entry per CDR3 protein. Here the sample spans hundreds of thousands of distinct CDR3 sequences, around 14% being singletons. This clonotype was found many times. Its antigen is unknown.

The sample taken for sequencing was blood. The chain joins TRBV2 to TRBJ2-1; TRBD2 agrees at 9 bases. The sequence came from a woman aged 18-35 years with Graves' hyperthyroidism that later progressed to Graves' ophthalmopathy. The CDR3 nucleotides are TGTGCCAGCAGTACCCATGGGATAGCGGGAGTGCTAGCTGAGCAGTTCTTC. Its translation: CASSTHGIAGVLAEQFF.